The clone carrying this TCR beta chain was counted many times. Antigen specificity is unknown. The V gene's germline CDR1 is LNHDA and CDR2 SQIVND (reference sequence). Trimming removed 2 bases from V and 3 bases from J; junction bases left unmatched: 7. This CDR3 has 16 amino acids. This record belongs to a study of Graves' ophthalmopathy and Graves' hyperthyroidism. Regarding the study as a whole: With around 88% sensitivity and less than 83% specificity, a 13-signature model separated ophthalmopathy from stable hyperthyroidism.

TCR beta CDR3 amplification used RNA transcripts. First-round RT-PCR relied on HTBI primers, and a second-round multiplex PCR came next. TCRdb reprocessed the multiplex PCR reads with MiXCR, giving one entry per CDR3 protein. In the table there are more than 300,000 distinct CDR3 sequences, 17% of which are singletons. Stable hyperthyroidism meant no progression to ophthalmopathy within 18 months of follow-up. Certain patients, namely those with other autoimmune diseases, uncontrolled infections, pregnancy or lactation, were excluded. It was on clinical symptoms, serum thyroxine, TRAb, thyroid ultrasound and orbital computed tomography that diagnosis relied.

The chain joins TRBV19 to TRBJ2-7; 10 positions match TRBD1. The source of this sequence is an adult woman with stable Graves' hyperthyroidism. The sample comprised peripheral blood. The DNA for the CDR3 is TGTGCCAGTAGTATATCTGCGACAGGGGGCGGCTACGAGCAGTACTTC. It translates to CASSISATGGGYEQYF.